One and the same sample provided the 18 T cell receptor beta chains below, sequenced in a study of shared clonotypes between healthy human individuals. Clones were sequenced by immunoSEQ multiplex PCR, and TCRdb holds only the in-frame ones, with some missing. The data contain approximately 1.4 million clones, 95% to 99% of them singletons. Sequenced material: naive CD4+ T cells sorted from blood. Documented subset: CD45RA+ positively selected. These receptors were obtained from a man aged 25 to 40 in good health.

The V and J genes are TRBV7-9 and TRBJ1-2, with 7 bases lining up with TRBD1. CDR1 is SEHNR, CDR2 FQNEAQ, per germline (reference sequence). This CDR3 has 14 amino acids. The V and J ends lost 1 base and 5 bases, in that order; junction bases with no gene match: 4. Written as DNA, the CDR3 is TGTGCCAGCAGCTTAGGACAGGGCGGGTATGGCTACACCTTC. It codes for CASSLGQGGYGYTF.

This chain links TRBV18 with TRBJ2-5; D is uncertain. CDR1 is KGHSH and CDR2 is LQKENI in the germline V gene. The CDR3 runs 14 residues. V lost 3 bases, J lost 2 bases, and 10 bases lay in between. The CDR3 protein is CASSPRRSQETQYF. CDR3 nucleotides: TGTGCCAGCTCACCTCGTCGGAGTCAAGAGACCCAGTACTTC.

The chain has TRBV5-4 and TRBJ2-1; D ambiguous. CDR1 is SGHNT and CDR2 is YYREEE in the germline V gene (reference sequence). The V gene lost 0 bases and the J gene lost 2 bases, with 12 bases spanning the gap. The CDR3 sequence is 16 residues long. The CDR3, as DNA: TGTGCCAGCAGCTTGGAATCAGGAAGCCCCTACAATGAGCAGTTCTTC. This encodes CASSLESGSPYNEQFF.

The chain is built from TRBV28 and TRBJ2-1; D is perhaps TRBD2 (8 bases). Germline V CDR1 and CDR2: MDHEN, SYDVKM. V lost 5 bases, J lost 7 bases, and 15 bases lay in between. The CDR3 is 14 amino acids. CDR3 coding DNA: TGTGCCAGCAGTCGACAGGGCGGGGGGAATGAGCAGTTCTTC. This gives the protein CASSRQGGGNEQFF. The entire variable domain, with the rest obtained from reference TRBV28 and TRBJ2-1, is as follows: DVKVTQSSRYLVKRTGEKVFLECVQDMDHENMFWYRQDPGLGLRLIYFSYDVKMKEKGDIPEGYSVSREKKERFSLILESASTNQTSMYLCASSRQGGGNEQFFGPGTRLTVL.

The chain carries TRBV2 and TRBJ2-1; either TRBD1 or TRBD2 may supply D (5 bases each). Germline loops: CDR1 SNHLY, CDR2 FYNNEI. The V end lost 10 bases, the J end lost 5 bases, and 9 bases lay between the germline ends. CDR3 length: 11 amino acids. CDR3 residues: CATLGDNEQFF. The CDR3 DNA follows: TGTGCCACCCTGGGGGACAATGAGCAGTTCTTC.

The chain couples TRBV13 to TRBJ2-2; TRBD2 is a possible D gene (5 bases). V shed 1 base and J shed 6 bases, with 12 bases lying between them. This CDR3 comprises 15 residues. Germline CDR1 reads PRHDT; CDR2 reads FYEKMQ (reference sequence). The CDR3 loop reads CASSLEASSSGELFF. CDR3 nucleotide sequence: TGTGCCAGCAGCTTAGAGGCTAGCAGTTCCGGGGAGCTGTTTTTT.

The J gene is TRBJ1-3, the V gene TRBV28; unclear D gene. Trimming pared 3 bases from V and 2 bases from J, leaving 8 bases between. Per germline, CDR1 MDHEN and CDR2 SYDVKM. The CDR3 totals 14 residues. CDR3 region: CASSFSSTGNTIYF. The CDR3 DNA is TGTGCCAGCAGTTTTAGCAGCACTGGAAACACCATATATTTT.

V is TRBV27 and J is TRBJ1-4; no definite D call. CDR3 size: 15 residues. With 2 bases removed from V and 4 bases from J, the gap between germline ends came to 11 bases. Germline CDR1 is MNHEY and CDR2 is SMNVEV (reference sequence). The CDR3 DNA reads TGTGCCAGCAGTTTAAGGGTCGGACGTAATGAAAAACTGTTTTTT. It is translated as CASSLRVGRNEKLFF.

The chain couples TRBV6-5 to TRBJ1-1; TRBD1 agrees at 7 bases. Germline V gene lookup returns CDR1 MNHEY and CDR2 SVGAGI. This CDR3 comprises 14 residues. The junction had 6 bases not matched to a gene; V was cut back by 6 bases and J by 2 bases. The CDR3 DNA is TGTGCCAGCAGCTATGGACAGGTCAACACTGAAGCTTTCTTT. Its protein is CASSYGQVNTEAFF.

Comment on this clone: The same CDR3 is also encoded by other DNA sequences in this sample. The V gene is TRBV18, the J gene TRBJ1-3; D unresolved. CDR1 is KGHSH and CDR2 is LQKENI in the germline V gene. The CDR3 runs 14 residues. V was trimmed by 2 bases and J by 1 base, leaving 6 bases between them. CDR3: CASSPRLSGNTIYF. The CDR3 DNA reads TGTGCCAGCTCACCAAGGTTGTCTGGAAACACCATATATTTT.

In this sample, this clone turned up once. The genes are TRBV7-9 and TRBJ2-1, with a possible D match to TRBD1 (6 bases). V shed 5 bases and J shed 3 bases, with 14 bases lying between them. The germline CDR1 and CDR2 sequences are SEHNR and FQNEAQ (reference sequence). This CDR3 spans 15 amino acids. Here the CDR3 DNA reads TGTGCCAGCAGCGACACCCTGGACAGCTACAATGAGCAGTTCTTC. Translated: CASSDTLDSYNEQFF.

The chain couples TRBV18 to TRBJ1-2; D is uncertain. V lost 1 base and J lost 7, with 10 bases in between. CDR3 size: 13 residues. Germline V gives CDR1 KGHSH, CDR2 LQKENI. CDR3 nucleotide sequence: TGTGCCAGCTCACCACAGGGCTCGACTGGCTACACCTTC. It specifies CASSPQGSTGYTF.

Turning to this clone: This same CDR3 is encoded by further DNA sequences in the sample. The chain uses TRBV15 and TRBJ1-2; TRBD1 is a possible D gene (5 bases). CDR3 size: 12 residues. The germline gives CDR1 LNHNV, CDR2 YYDKDF (reference sequence). Deletions cut 1 base from V and 8 bases from J, with 8 bases between. The CDR3 loop reads CATSRAQGGYTF. In nucleotides, the CDR3 is TGTGCCACCAGCAGAGCGCAGGGCGGCTACACCTTC.

The genes are TRBV9 and TRBJ2-3, with TRBD2 matching 9 bases. There are 17 residues in the CDR3. The germline V gene has CDR1 SGDLS and CDR2 YYNGEE. V shed 0 bases, J shed 5 bases, and the junction held 10 bases outside the gene matches. The CDR3, as DNA: TGTGCCAGCAGCGTAGAGGGTAGCGGGAGCATAGGAGATACGCAGTATTTT. It codes for CASSVEGSGSIGDTQYF. The variable domain in full, with the rest retrieved from reference TRBV9 and TRBJ2-3, is DSGVTQTPKHLITATGQRVTLRCSPRSGDLSVYWYQQSLDQGLQFLIQYYNGEERAKGNILERFSAQQFPDLHSELNLSSLELGDSALYFCASSVEGSGSIGDTQYFGPGTRLTVL.

The chain couples TRBV4-1 to TRBJ2-3, with 11 bases fitting TRBD2. The CDR3 has 16 amino acids. CDR1 is MGHRA, CDR2 YSYEKL, per germline. The V gene end was trimmed by 1 base and the J gene end by 1 base; junction bases not matched to a gene: 1. CDR3 sequence: CASSQAGLAGTDTQYF. The CDR3 DNA follows: TGCGCCAGCAGCCAAGCGGGACTAGCGGGCACAGATACGCAGTATTTT.

The sample holds one count of this clone. The rearrangement joins TRBV19 to TRBJ2-7; the D gene is possibly TRBD1 (7 bases). The germline V gene has CDR1 LNHDA and CDR2 SQIVND (reference sequence). V was shortened by 5 bases and J by 2 bases, with 19 bases between the two germline ends. The CDR3 runs to 16 residues. The CDR3 DNA sequence: TGTGCCAGTAGTGCCGTGCAGGGGGGCCCCACCTACGAGCAGTACTTC. Its protein product is CASSAVQGGPTYEQYF.

The chain has TRBV10-1 and TRBJ2-1; D is possibly TRBD1 (5 bases). V was cut by 4 bases and J by 10 bases, with 14 bases left in between. The CDR3 contains 13 residues. CDR1 is WNHNN and CDR2 is SYGVQD in the germline V gene (reference sequence). CDR3 residues: CASSGLIAGEQFF. CDR3 bases: TGCGCCAGCAGTGGTTTAATAGCAGGGGAGCAGTTCTTC.

The chain recombines TRBV10-2 with TRBJ2-2, with a weak D call TRBD2 (6 bases). Germline CDR1 and CDR2: WSHSY and SAAADI. The CDR3 has 12 residues. The V end lost 6 bases, the J end lost 6 bases, and 8 bases lay between the germline ends. CDR3: CASSTGAGELFF. The CDR3, as DNA: TGCGCCAGCAGCACGGGGGCCGGGGAGCTGTTTTTT.